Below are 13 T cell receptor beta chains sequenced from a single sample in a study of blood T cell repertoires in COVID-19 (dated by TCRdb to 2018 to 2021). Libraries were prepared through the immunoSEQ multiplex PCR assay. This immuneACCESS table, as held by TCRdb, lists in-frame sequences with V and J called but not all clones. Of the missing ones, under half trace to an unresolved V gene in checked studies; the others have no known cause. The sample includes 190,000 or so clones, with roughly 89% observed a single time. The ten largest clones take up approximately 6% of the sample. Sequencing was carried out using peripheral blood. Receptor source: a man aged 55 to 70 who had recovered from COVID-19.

The CDR3 region has the DNA TGTGCCAGCAGCACCACTAGCGGGAGCTACGAGCAGTACTTC. Translating it yields CASSTTSGSYEQYF. The rearrangement joins TRBV7-3 to TRBJ2-7; 11 nucleotides line up with TRBD2. The CDR3 contains 14 residues. Germline V gives CDR1 SGHTA, CDR2 FQGTGA. V dropped 5 bases and J dropped 3; count of bases not matched to a gene: 3.

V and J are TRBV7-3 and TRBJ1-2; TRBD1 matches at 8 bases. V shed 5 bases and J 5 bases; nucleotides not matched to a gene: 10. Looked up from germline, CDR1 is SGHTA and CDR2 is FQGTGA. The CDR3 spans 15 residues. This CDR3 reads CASSRDAGQEYGYTF. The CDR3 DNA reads TGTGCCAGCAGCCGGGATGCGGGACAGGAGTATGGCTACACCTTC. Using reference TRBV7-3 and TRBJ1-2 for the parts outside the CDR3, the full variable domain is GAGVSQTPSNKVTEKGKYVELRCDPISGHTALYWYRQSLGQGPEFLIYFQGTGAADDSGLPNDRFFAVRPEGSVSTLKIQRTERGDSAVYLCASSRDAGQEYGYTFGSGTRLTVV.

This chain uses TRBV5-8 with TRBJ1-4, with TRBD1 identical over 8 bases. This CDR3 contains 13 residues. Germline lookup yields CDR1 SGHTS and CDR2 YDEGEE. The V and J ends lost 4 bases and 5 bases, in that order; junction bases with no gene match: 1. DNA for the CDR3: TGTGCCAGCAGCAGGGACAGGAATGAAAAACTGTTTTTT. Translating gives CASSRDRNEKLFF.

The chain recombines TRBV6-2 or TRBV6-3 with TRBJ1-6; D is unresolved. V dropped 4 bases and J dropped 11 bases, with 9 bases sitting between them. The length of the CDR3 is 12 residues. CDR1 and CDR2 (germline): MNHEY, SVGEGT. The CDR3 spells CASSFAATPLHF. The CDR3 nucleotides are TGTGCCAGCAGTTTCGCCGCGACACCCCTCCACTTT.

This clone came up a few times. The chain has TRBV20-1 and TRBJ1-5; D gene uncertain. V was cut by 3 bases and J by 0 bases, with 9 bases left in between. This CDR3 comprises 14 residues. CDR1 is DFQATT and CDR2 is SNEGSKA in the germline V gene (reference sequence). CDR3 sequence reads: CSASRGNSNQPQHF. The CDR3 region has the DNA TGCAGTGCTAGTCGGGGAAATAGCAATCAGCCCCAGCATTTT.

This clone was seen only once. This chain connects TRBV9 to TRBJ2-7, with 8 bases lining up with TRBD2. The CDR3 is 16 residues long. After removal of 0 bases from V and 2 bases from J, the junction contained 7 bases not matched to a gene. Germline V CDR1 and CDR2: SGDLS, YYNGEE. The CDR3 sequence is CASSVAAGVGTYEQYF. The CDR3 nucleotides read TGTGCCAGCAGCGTAGCAGCGGGAGTAGGGACCTACGAGCAGTACTTC.

CDR3: CASSPGQGNTIYF. In DNA, the CDR3 is TGTGCCAGCAGTCCAGGGCAGGGAAACACCATATATTTT. The V and J genes are TRBV28 and TRBJ1-3; D may be TRBD1 (5 bases). With 5 bases removed from V and 4 bases from J, the gap between germline ends came to 9 bases. CDR1 MDHEN and CDR2 SYDVKM come from the germline V gene. The CDR3 has 13 residues.

The CDR3 sequence is CASSLGQGGNTIYF. DNA of the CDR3: TGTGCCAGCAGCTTAGGACAGGGCGGAAACACCATATATTTT. The chain has TRBV7-8 and TRBJ1-3, with 7 bases that match TRBD1. Germline CDR1 and CDR2: SGHVS and FQNEAQ. The CDR3 runs to 14 residues. With 1 base clipped from V and 4 bases from J, the junction kept 1 base outside the gene matches.

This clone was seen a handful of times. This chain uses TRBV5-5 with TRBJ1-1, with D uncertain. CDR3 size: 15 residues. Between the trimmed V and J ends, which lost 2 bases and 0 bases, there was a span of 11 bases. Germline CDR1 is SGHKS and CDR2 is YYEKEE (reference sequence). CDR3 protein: CASSLLSAMNTEAFF. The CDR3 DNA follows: TGTGCCAGCAGCTTACTTAGTGCCATGAACACTGAAGCTTTCTTT.

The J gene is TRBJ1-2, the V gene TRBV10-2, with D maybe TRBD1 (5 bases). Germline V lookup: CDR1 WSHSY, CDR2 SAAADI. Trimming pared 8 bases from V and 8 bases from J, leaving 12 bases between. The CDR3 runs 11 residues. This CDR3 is CASAQGEGYTF. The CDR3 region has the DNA TGCGCCAGCGCCCAGGGTGAGGGCTACACCTTC.

The CDR3 spells CASSQTGGLYEQYF. In DNA, the CDR3 is TGTGCCAGCAGCCAGACAGGGGGCTTGTACGAGCAGTACTTC. This sequence joins TRBV4-2 and TRBJ2-7; 10 nucleotides line up with TRBD1. The CDR3 runs 14 residues. CDR1 is LGHNA and CDR2 is YNFKEQ in the germline V gene. The V segment lost 3 bases and the J segment 4 bases; nucleotides outside the gene matches: 3.

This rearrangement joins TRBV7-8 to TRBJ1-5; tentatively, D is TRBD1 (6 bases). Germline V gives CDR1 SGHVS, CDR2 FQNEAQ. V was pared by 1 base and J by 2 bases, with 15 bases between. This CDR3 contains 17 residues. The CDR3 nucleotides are TGTGCCAGCAGCTTAGGAGTGGGGGCAGGGCGCAATCAGCCCCAGCATTTT. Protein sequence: CASSLGVGAGRNQPQHF.

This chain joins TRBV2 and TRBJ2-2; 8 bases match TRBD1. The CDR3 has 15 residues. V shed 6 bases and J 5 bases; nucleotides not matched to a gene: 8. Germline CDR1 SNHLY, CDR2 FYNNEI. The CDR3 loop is CASRGQAVRTGELFF. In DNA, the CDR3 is TGTGCCAGCAGGGGACAGGCGGTTCGGACCGGGGAGCTGTTTTTT.